The 22 T cell receptor beta chains given below trace back to one sample, sequenced in a study of blood T cell repertoires in COVID-19. Assay used: immunoSEQ multiplex PCR; TCRdb lists only in-frame clones, some missing. The sample lists under 60,000 clones; over 80% were seen once. The sample was peripheral blood. The receptor set was obtained from a man aged 30 to 45 with COVID-19, enrolled during active disease.

J is TRBJ1-2 and V is TRBV30; 7 bases are a match to TRBD1. After removal of 7 bases from V and 5 bases from J, the junction contained 7 bases not matched to a gene. CDR1 and CDR2 from the germline V gene are GTSNPN and SVGIG (reference sequence). This CDR3 comprises 12 residues. This CDR3 reads CASEDRRYGYTF. The DNA for the CDR3 is TGTGCCTCCGAGGACAGGCGGTATGGCTACACCTTC.

This clone showed up just a few times. CDR3 in DNA: TGTGCCACCAGCAGAGATCGCCCGCGGAGGGCAGTCATTCAAGAGACCCAGTACTTC. It translates to CATSRDRPRRAVIQETQYF. This rearrangement joins TRBV15 to TRBJ2-5, with a possible D match to TRBD2 (6 bases). From germline, CDR1 is LNHNV and CDR2 YYDKDF (reference sequence). The V end lost 0 bases, the J end lost 2 bases, and 22 bases lay between the germline ends. This CDR3 has 19 amino acids.

V and J are TRBV6-2 or TRBV6-3 and TRBJ2-3; 7 bases are shared with TRBD2. This CDR3 region has 15 residues. Germline V gene sequence: CDR1 MNHEY, CDR2 SVGEGT. J lost 1 base, V lost 4 bases, and 5 bases had no gene match. CDR3 bases: TGTGCCAGCAGTTCCGGGAGGCGTCGCACAGATACGCAGTATTTT. It is translated as CASSSGRRRTDTQYF.

V gene TRBV6-2 or TRBV6-3 combines with J gene TRBJ1-2, with 8 bases lining up with TRBD1. The germline gives CDR1 MNHEY, CDR2 SVGEGT. Germline trimming cut 6 bases from V and 8 bases from J; bases unmatched to any gene: 5. The CDR3 has 12 amino acids. The CDR3 DNA is TGTGCCAGCAGCGATGACAGGGGCGGCTACACCTTC. It specifies CASSDDRGGYTF.

The chain employs TRBV10-3 and TRBJ2-1; 10 bases fit TRBD2. With V trimmed by 4 bases and J by 14 bases, 2 bases remained unmatched. The germline CDR1 and CDR2 sequences are ENHRY and SYGVKD. The CDR3 loop spans 11 amino acids. Written as DNA, the CDR3 is TGTGCCATCAGTGGCGGGACTAGCGAGTTCTTC. It is translated as CAISGGTSEFF.

The chain couples TRBV2 to TRBJ1-5; 8 bases match TRBD1. The CDR3 is 15 amino acids. The J segment lost 3 bases and the V segment lost 5 bases, leaving 6 bases of the junction unmatched. The V gene's germline CDR1 is SNHLY and CDR2 FYNNEI. The CDR3 loop is CASSKDRANNQPQHF. The CDR3 DNA follows: TGTGCCAGCAGTAAGGACAGGGCCAACAATCAGCCCCAGCATTTT. The variable domain in full, with the rest retrieved from reference TRBV2 and TRBJ1-5, is EPEVTQTPSHQVTQMGQEVILRCVPISNHLYFYWYRQILGQKVEFLVSFYNNEISEKSEIFDDQFSVERPDGSNFTLKIRSTKLEDSAMYFCASSKDRANNQPQHFGDGTRLSIL.

The rearrangement links TRBV16 to TRBJ1-4, with D tentatively TRBD1 (6 bases). Germline lookup yields CDR1 KGHSY and CDR2 FQNENV. Trimming left V 4 bases short and J 5 bases short, with 17 bases between. This CDR3 has 16 residues. DNA of the CDR3: TGTGCCAGCAGCCGCTCTCGACAGGAGATCAATGAAAAACTGTTTTTT. It translates to CASSRSRQEINEKLFF.

This chain links TRBV11-2 with TRBJ2-3; D is ambiguous. CDR1 is SGHAT and CDR2 is FQNNGV in the germline V gene. The CDR3 spans 13 residues. The V end lost 11 bases, the J end lost 2 bases, and 14 bases lay between the germline ends. For the CDR3, the DNA is TGTGCCTCGCGCTGGGCAGACACAGATACGCAGTATTTT. This encodes CASRWADTDTQYF.

V and J are TRBV7-6 and TRBJ2-2; TRBD1 aligns across 10 bases. After removal of 5 bases from V and 6 bases from J, the junction contained 6 bases not matched to a gene. The CDR3 is made up of 15 amino acids. Germline V gene lookup returns CDR1 SGHVS and CDR2 FNYEAQ. The CDR3 DNA reads as TGTGCCAGCAGCCGTCCCGGGACAGGGGCCGGGGAGCTGTTTTTT. Protein sequence: CASSRPGTGAGELFF.

This sequence joins TRBV5-4 and TRBJ2-2; D not resolved. V was cut by 0 bases and J by 2 bases, with 11 bases left in between. The CDR3 spans 16 residues. In germline, CDR1 is SGHNT, CDR2 YYREEE (reference sequence). CDR3 sequence reads: CASSLDSRRNTGELFF. DNA for the CDR3: TGTGCCAGCAGCTTGGATAGCAGAAGAAACACCGGGGAGCTGTTTTTT. Together with reference TRBV5-4 and TRBJ2-2, the CDR3 gives the full variable domain: ETGVTQSPTHLIKTRGQQVTLRCSSQSGHNTVSWYQQALGQGPQFIFQYYREEENGRGNFPPRFSGLQFPNYSSELNVNALELDDSALYLCASSLDSRRNTGELFFGEGSRLTVL.

This clone is a singleton in its sample. V and J are TRBV28 and TRBJ2-2; no reliable D call. The V and J ends lost 8 bases and 2 bases respectively, with 15 bases between them. The CDR3 spans 15 residues. The germline V gene encodes CDR1 MDHEN and CDR2 SYDVKM. The CDR3 DNA reads as TGTGCCAGCGTCCCCAACTCGCCCAACACCGGGGAGCTGTTTTTT. Its translation: CASVPNSPNTGELFF.

V and J are TRBV2 and TRBJ1-1; no clear D. The CDR3 has 13 amino acids. Per germline, CDR1 SNHLY and CDR2 FYNNEI. V shed 6 bases and J shed 0 bases, with 8 bases lying between them. In nucleotides, the CDR3 is TGTGCCAGCAGGGTTTACATGAACACTGAAGCTTTCTTT. Protein: CASRVYMNTEAFF.

This rearrangement joins TRBV27 to TRBJ2-7; 9 bases match TRBD1. Germline assignment: CDR1 MNHEY and CDR2 SMNVEV (reference sequence). V was pared by 4 bases and J by 3 bases, with 10 bases of the junction left unmatched. The CDR3 contains 16 residues. The CDR3 nucleotides read TGTGCCAGCAGTTCCCCGGCCCGGGACAGGGACTACGAGCAGTACTTC. This translates into CASSSPARDRDYEQYF.

The gene calls are TRBV27 and TRBJ2-3; D is unclear. V lost 6 bases and J 4 bases, leaving 11 bases between the germline ends. CDR1 and CDR2 (germline): MNHEY, SMNVEV (reference sequence). The CDR3 totals 13 residues. The CDR3 loop is CASRPASSDTQYF. In nucleotides, the CDR3 is TGTGCCAGCAGGCCAGCGAGCTCAGATACGCAGTATTTT.

CDR3 sequence: CASTQGGGGAIEAFF. Written as DNA, the CDR3 is TGTGCCAGCACCCAAGGAGGGGGCGGGGCCATTGAAGCTTTCTTT. V gene TRBV28 combines with J gene TRBJ1-1, with 7 positions matching TRBD1. V shed 7 bases and J 7 bases; nucleotides not matched to a gene: 15. This CDR3 has 15 amino acids. CDR1 MDHEN and CDR2 SYDVKM come from the germline V gene.

The chain uses TRBV27 and TRBJ1-3; 8 bases fit TRBD1. The germline V gene encodes CDR1 MNHEY and CDR2 SMNVEV (reference sequence). CDR3 length: 15 amino acids. The junction had 9 bases not matched to a gene; V was cut back by 8 bases and J by 3 bases. CDR3: CASGPQGAFGNTIYF. CDR3 nucleotides: TGTGCCAGCGGACCCCAGGGGGCCTTTGGAAACACCATATATTTT.

This chain links TRBV3-1 (or the pseudogene TRBV3-2) with TRBJ2-7; D is uncertain. The germline gives CDR1 LGHDT, CDR2 YNNKEL (reference sequence). This CDR3 comprises 14 residues. V shed 0 bases and J shed 1 base, with 7 bases lying between them. CDR3 protein: CASSQDDGSYEQYF. The CDR3 DNA is TGTGCCAGCAGCCAAGACGACGGGTCCTACGAGCAGTACTTC.

This clone was seen a few times. The chain has TRBV7-2 and TRBJ2-7; 8 positions match TRBD2. Germline trimming cut 5 bases from V and 2 bases from J; bases unmatched to any gene: 14. The CDR3 contains 17 residues. From germline, CDR1 is SGHTA and CDR2 FQGNSA. In nucleotides, the CDR3 is TGTGCCAGCAGCGTGAAGGAATTTAGCGGGGCAGCCTACGAGCAGTACTTC. It codes for CASSVKEFSGAAYEQYF.

CDR3 loop: CASSHGRGYEQYF. The CDR3 DNA is TGTGCCAGCAGTCACGGCCGGGGTTACGAGCAGTACTTC. This chain links TRBV27 with TRBJ2-7; tentative D call: TRBD2 (5 bases). This CDR3 has 13 amino acids. The V and J ends lost 5 bases and 4 bases respectively, with 12 bases between them. CDR1 MNHEY and CDR2 SMNVEV come from the germline V gene (reference sequence).

This clone was counted only a few times. The V call is TRBV6-2 or TRBV6-3, the J call TRBJ2-7; 9 bases are a match to TRBD1. The CDR3 sequence is 15 residues long. The germline V gene has CDR1 MNHEY and CDR2 SVGEGT. Unmatched junction bases numbered 11, after V lost 6 bases and J lost 5 bases. The CDR3 region has the DNA TGTGCCAGCAGCTTCTATTTAGGACAGGGGAACGAGCAGTACTTC. This translates into CASSFYLGQGNEQYF.

This clone has only a few counts. The genes are TRBV2 and TRBJ2-7; 8 bases are a match to TRBD1. CDR3 length: 13 residues. Germline CDR1 is SNHLY and CDR2 is FYNNEI. Unmatched junction bases numbered 6, after V lost 7 bases and J lost 4 bases. DNA for the CDR3: TGTGCCAGCAAGGACAGGGTGGGTTACGAGCAGTACTTC. It encodes CASKDRVGYEQYF. Using reference TRBV2 and TRBJ2-7 for the parts outside the CDR3, the full variable domain is EPEVTQTPSHQVTQMGQEVILRCVPISNHLYFYWYRQILGQKVEFLVSFYNNEISEKSEIFDDQFSVERPDGSNFTLKIRSTKLEDSAMYFCASKDRVGYEQYFGPGTRLTVT.

This clone occurred once. The chain couples TRBV7-2 to TRBJ1-1, with D hard to call. V dropped 6 bases and J dropped 3 bases, with 14 bases sitting between them. The CDR3 sequence is 14 residues long. The germline V gene has CDR1 SGHTA and CDR2 FQGNSA. CDR3 protein: CASRYPRRDTEAFF. In DNA form, the CDR3 reads TGTGCCAGCAGATACCCGCGACGGGACACTGAAGCTTTCTTT.